Included here is one T cell receptor beta chain sequence, with context. Its antigen is unknown. Other DNA sequences in this sample translate to the same CDR3. The data were taken from a study of beta chain features in type 1 diabetes. Background on the study: Over all samples combined, 107,917,701 sorted cells were examined.

Every donor had blood drawn once into heparin, roughly 0.11 L on average. The CDR3 consists of 15 residues. Trimming took 2 bases from V and 3 from J; bases not matched to a gene: 1. Germline CDR1 KGHSH, CDR2 LQKENI. Study results and limitations: PCR might favor shorter templates, but any such skew would affect patients and controls equally. Researchers could not determine here whether HLA type influences TCRB rearrangement.

The sequenced template was cDNA made from the entire isolated RNA. Assay: immunoSEQ multiplex PCR; the TCRdb copy retains only in-frame clones and omits some. The sample yields some 400,000 clones, about 14% seen once. This chain uses TRBV18 with TRBJ1-5; 10 positions match TRBD1. The sequencing sample was made of naive CD4+ T cells from blood. The clonotype originates from a woman aged 18-29 years in good health. The CDR3: CASSPGTGVNQPQHF. The CDR3 DNA sequence: TGTGCCAGCTCACCAGGGACAGGGGTCAATCAGCCCCAGCATTTT.